This T cell receptor (beta chain) was documented in a study of beta chain features in type 1 diabetes. Study as a whole: Sorted cells, more than 95,000,000 in number, were examined across all samples.

Investigators reverse transcribed all isolated RNA, so they sequenced expressed TCRB transcripts. Libraries were prepared by immunoSEQ multiplex PCR; TCRdb keeps only in-frame clonotypes and omits some of them. There are 100,000 to 150,000 clones in the sample; about 17% occur only once, and 2% to 2.5% lies in the top ten. Notes on the study in general: Among patients with Type 1 diabetes, TCRB CDR3s were moderately but significantly shorter in every one of the four CD4+ subsets. In these data, an HLA type influence on TCRB rearrangement remained unresolved.

Details on this clone: Its antigen is unknown.

Sequenced material: central memory CD4+ T cells from blood. The receptor was isolated from a man aged 30-40 years with type 1 diabetes.

CDR3 bases: TGCAGCGTTGGACAGGGGGGTCACTATGGCTACACCTTC. Its protein is CSVGQGGHYGYTF. The rearrangement joins TRBV29-1 to TRBJ1-2; 9 bases agree with TRBD1. V shed 4 bases, J shed 3 bases, and the junction held 3 bases outside the gene matches. The CDR3 has 13 amino acids. Germline CDR1 and CDR2: SQVTM and ANQGSEA.